This record concerns one TCR beta chain sequence. Its antigen is currently not known. Base qualities are not recorded, but no much larger clone differs from it by a single base. Library preparation was by 5' RACE. Instrument used: NextSeq 500. To correct for sequencing error and PCR bias, the TCR library protocol tagged individual cDNA molecules with unique molecular identifiers. Sequencing covered both TCR alpha and beta chains, and within each sample the abundances of alpha and beta sequences were tightly co-correlated. The authors' pipeline ran thus. Decombinator V4 was used to perform V gene, J gene and CDR3 annotation of TCR sequences. TCRs were defined as expanded if a significant change between any two time points was detected under a Poisson model with p below 0.0001. TCR abundances were normalised to the total number of TCRs sequenced in each sample and reported as counts per million. MAIT TCRs were defined by TRAV1-2 paired with TRAJ12, TRAJ20 or TRAJ33, and iNKT TCRs by TRAV10 paired with TRAJ18. VDJdb, accessed 1 November 2021, was searched for CMV, EBV and SARS-CoV-2 annotated TCRs, excluding TCRs annotated for multiple antigens. The raw public data were reprocessed by TCRdb itself: fastp quality trimming at Q25, MiXCR clonotype calling, in-frame beta chains only. When rows share a CDR3 protein, they turn into one entry using the most common DNA and genes. The V and J calls here are based on TCRdb, not the publication. The sample yields tens of thousands of distinct CDR3 sequences; approximately 13% were counted once. Roughly 4% of the sample goes to the ten largest clones.

The sample comes from a study of early T cells in non-severe SARS-CoV-2 infection (dated by TCRdb to about 2021). Study-wide context: TCR sequencing used bulk RNA from unsorted whole blood, so alpha and beta chains could not be paired.

Results the study describes overall, beyond this receptor: Matching against VDJdb was skewed toward anti-spike CD8 responses, likely underestimated virus-specific expansions, and missed private and CD4 specificities.

Set within a cohort of healthcare workers in London, UK, this nested case-control study involved weekly PCR testing of nasopharyngeal swabs along with blood sampling. Healthcare workers were recruited between 23 and 31 March 2020, during the week of the UK lockdown, and were followed weekly for up to about 15 weeks. The CDR1 and CDR2 encoded by the germline V gene are SGHRS and YFSETQ. V is pruned by 4 bases and J by 6 bases, leaving 1 base of the junction without a gene match. CDR3 length: 12 amino acids, cysteine to phenylalanine. Just CDR3 DNA is preserved here, 36 bases in frame from base 1. This chain is built from TRBV5-1 and TRBJ1-2, and 9 junctional nucleotides match TRBD1. Sequences were obtained from whole blood. This clonotype originated in an adult who was a healthcare worker with PCR-confirmed SARS-CoV-2 infection or an uninfected control (not recorded which). The CDR3 in this case is CASSRDRDGYTF. The sequence in DNA is TGCGCCAGCAGCAGGGACAGGGATGGCTACACCTTC.